One sample yielded the 16 T cell receptor beta chains listed below, sequenced in a study of blood T cell repertoires in COVID-19. Produced via immunoSEQ multiplex PCR; TCRdb's table is partial and in-frame only. The sample has under 100,000 clones; roughly 90% are singletons. The specimen was peripheral blood. All receptors derive from a man in his 60s with COVID-19, enrolled during active disease.

The chain combines TRBV6-5 with TRBJ1-1; 8 nucleotides align to TRBD1. There are 15 residues in the CDR3. V lost 3 bases and J lost 6; bases outside the gene matches: 9. In germline, CDR1 is MNHEY, CDR2 SVGAGI. The CDR3 sequence is CASSYFPGQESEAFF. The CDR3, as DNA: TGTGCCAGCAGTTATTTTCCGGGACAGGAGTCTGAAGCTTTCTTT.

V usage is TRBV7-2 and J usage is TRBJ1-5; D call uncertain. With 5 bases removed from V and 0 bases from J, the gap between germline ends came to 14 bases. In germline, CDR1 is SGHTA, CDR2 FQGNSA. This CDR3 has 16 residues. CDR3 loop: CASSPKSGSSNQPQHF. The CDR3, as DNA: TGTGCCAGCAGCCCAAAATCGGGTTCTAGCAATCAGCCCCAGCATTTT. The full variable domain, completed using reference TRBV7-2 and TRBJ1-5, is GAGVSQSPSNKVTEKGKDVELRCDPISGHTALYWYRQSLGQGLEFLIYFQGNSAPDKSGLPSDRFSAERTGGSVSTLTIQRTQQEDSAVYLCASSPKSGSSNQPQHFGDGTRLSIL.

This rearrangement joins TRBV28 to TRBJ1-1; no clear D. V lost 3 bases and J 4 bases, leaving 6 bases between the germline ends. The CDR3 contains 12 residues. Germline CDR1 reads MDHEN; CDR2 reads SYDVKM. The CDR3 loop reads CASSFWSTEAFF. The CDR3 DNA reads as TGTGCCAGCAGTTTTTGGAGCACTGAAGCTTTCTTT.

The chain joins TRBV10-3 to TRBJ1-2; D not resolved. Germline V gene sequence: CDR1 ENHRY, CDR2 SYGVKD. This CDR3 spans 13 amino acids. The germline V and J ends were trimmed by 4 bases and 5 bases, with 11 bases remaining between them. The CDR3 loop reads CAISVNGSYGYTF. Written as DNA, the CDR3 is TGTGCCATCAGTGTGAACGGTTCATATGGCTACACCTTC.

This clone came up a few times. The chain links TRBV7-2 to TRBJ2-1; 10 bases line up with TRBD2. The trim removed 1 base at V and 9 bases at J, leaving 6 bases unmatched. Germline CDR1 reads SGHTA; CDR2 reads FQGNSA. The CDR3 consists of 15 residues. Here the CDR3 reads CASSLGSGRAFEQFF. CDR3 DNA sequence: TGTGCCAGCAGCTTAGGAAGCGGGAGGGCTTTTGAGCAGTTCTTC.

V usage is TRBV6-5 and J usage is TRBJ2-7, with TRBD2 identical over 8 bases. The V gene end was trimmed by 7 bases and the J gene end by 4 bases; junction bases not matched to a gene: 12. Germline loops: CDR1 MNHEY, CDR2 SVGAGI. The CDR3 covers 15 residues. CDR3 nucleotides: TGTGCCAGCAATCCCAGCGGGAGCGGGCGATACGAGCAGTACTTC. Its protein is CASNPSGSGRYEQYF.

V gene TRBV6-5 combines with J gene TRBJ1-2; 8 bases fit TRBD1. Germline-derived CDR1 and CDR2 are MNHEY and SVGAGI. The CDR3 spans 15 residues. V was pared by 1 base and J by 4 bases, with 5 bases of the junction left unmatched. This CDR3 reads CASSYLRTGTYGYTF. The CDR3 bases are TGTGCCAGCAGTTACTTAAGGACAGGGACCTATGGCTACACCTTC.

The V and J genes are TRBV14 and TRBJ2-1, with TRBD2 identical over 13 bases. CDR1 and CDR2 (germline): SGHDN, FVKESK. The CDR3 covers 16 residues. Losses at the gene ends were 0 bases for V and 4 bases for J; bases not matched to a gene: 0. DNA of the CDR3: TGTGCCAGCAGCCAAGAGACTAGCGGGAGGTACAATGAGCAGTTCTTC. Protein: CASSQETSGRYNEQFF.

This chain joins TRBV24-1 and TRBJ1-4; 8 nucleotides agree with TRBD1. Losses at the gene ends were 4 bases for V and 5 bases for J; bases not matched to a gene: 5. This CDR3 region has 15 residues. The germline CDR1 and CDR2 sequences are KGHDR and SFDVKD. The CDR3 spells CATSDGTGGNEKLFF. Here the CDR3 DNA reads TGTGCCACCAGTGACGGGACAGGAGGGAATGAAAAACTGTTTTTT.

The chain uses TRBV19 and TRBJ2-2; 9 positions match TRBD2. The CDR3 sequence is 15 residues long. V dropped 4 bases and J dropped 1; count of bases not matched to a gene: 1. The germline gives CDR1 LNHDA, CDR2 SQIVND (reference sequence). CDR3: CASSNSGRNTGELFF. The CDR3 DNA is TGTGCCAGTAGTAATAGCGGGAGGAACACCGGGGAGCTGTTTTTT. Together with reference TRBV19 and TRBJ2-2, the CDR3 gives the full variable domain: DGGITQSPKYLFRKEGQNVTLSCEQNLNHDAMYWYRQDPGQGLRLIYYSQIVNDFQKGDIAEGYSVSREKKESFPLTVTSAQKNPTAFYLCASSNSGRNTGELFFGEGSRLTVL.

This chain's CDR3 is CASSSGLAVYEQYF. The DNA for the CDR3 is TGTGCCAGCAGTTCGGGACTAGCGGTCTACGAGCAGTACTTC. The V call is TRBV28, the J call TRBJ2-7; 11 bases align to TRBD2. V shed 4 bases and J 3 bases; nucleotides not matched to a gene: 2. Per germline, CDR1 MDHEN and CDR2 SYDVKM. The CDR3 sequence is 14 residues long.

V gene TRBV9 combines with J gene TRBJ2-2; TRBD2 agrees at 10 bases. After removal of 4 bases from V and 4 bases from J, the junction contained 7 bases not matched to a gene. Germline CDR1 and CDR2: SGDLS and YYNGEE. The CDR3 spans 16 residues. The CDR3 sequence: CASSPMLAGATGELFF. The CDR3 DNA sequence: TGTGCCAGCAGCCCTATGCTAGCGGGAGCCACCGGGGAGCTGTTTTTT. The variable domain in full, completed from reference TRBV9 and TRBJ2-2, reads DSGVTQTPKHLITATGQRVTLRCSPRSGDLSVYWYQQSLDQGLQFLIQYYNGEERAKGNILERFSAQQFPDLHSELNLSSLELGDSALYFCASSPMLAGATGELFFGEGSRLTVL.

The chain links TRBV6-2 or TRBV6-3 to TRBJ2-1; no reliable D call. Trimming removed 6 bases from V and 8 bases from J, with 14 bases in between. The germline CDR1 and CDR2 sequences are MNHEY and SVGEGT. The CDR3 extends over 13 amino acids. For the CDR3, the DNA is TGTGCCAGCAGCCCCTCCCTCACTTATGAGCAGTTCTTC. It specifies CASSPSLTYEQFF.

This clone has just one count. The chain links TRBV28 to TRBJ2-6; D perhaps matches TRBD1 (7 bases). CDR3 length: 20 amino acids. Germline-derived CDR1 and CDR2 are MDHEN and SYDVKM. Trimming cost V 2 bases and J 0 bases, with 20 bases left between them. Written as DNA, the CDR3 is TGTGCCAGCAGTTTAGAGTGGAGGGGCCAGGGGGACTCTGGGGCCAACGTCCTGACTTTC. This gives the protein CASSLEWRGQGDSGANVLTF.

This chain links TRBV5-5 with TRBJ1-1, with D hard to call. The CDR3 covers 14 residues. The germline V and J ends were trimmed by 0 bases and 8 bases, with 14 bases remaining between them. Germline values: CDR1 SGHKS, CDR2 YYEKEE (reference sequence). The CDR3 region has the DNA TGTGCCAGCAGCTTGGGTCGGACTCCTTTAGAAGCTTTCTTT. Its protein is CASSLGRTPLEAFF.

The rearrangement links TRBV5-1 to TRBJ2-1, with TRBD2 matching 7 bases. Germline-derived CDR1 and CDR2 are SGHRS and YFSETQ. The CDR3 totals 14 residues. V was clipped by 1 base and J by 5 bases; unmatched bases: 3. The CDR3 region is CASSLRLADNEQFF. For the CDR3, the DNA is TGCGCCAGCAGCTTGCGACTAGCTGACAATGAGCAGTTCTTC.